This TCR beta chain is from a study of CXCR3-negative and CXCR3-positive naive CD8 T cells. For this clonotype: The antigen is not known.

This CDR3 is built from 14 residues. Per the germline V gene, CDR1 is MNHEY and CDR2 is SVGEGT. A CD45RO-CCR7+CD27+CD95- profile was what naive CD8+ T cells displayed. The authors prepared UMI-labeled TRB cDNA libraries by 5' RACE. Using the 5' RACE reads, TCRdb records one entry per CDR3 protein without DNA. Its listing shows 38,000 or so distinct CDR3 sequences. Whole-study results and caveats: Comparison of naive CXCR3-negative and CXCR3-positive cells revealed similar TRBV-TRBJ usage, while memory cells differed. High diversity, comparable across both naive subsets, contrasted with much lower diversity in memory CD8+ cells.

The sample comprised naive CXCR3- CD8+ T cells from blood. The subset here: CD45RO-CCR7+CD27+CD95- naive CD8+ T cells lacking CXCR3 (TNR3-). This chain joins TRBV6-2 or TRBV6-3 and TRBJ2-1. This clonotype originated in a human donor in good health. Some clones in this sample may be carry-over from other donors' samples. This CDR3 is CASSYSSSYNEQFF.